The rows below give T cell receptor beta chains drawn from one sample of a study of beta chain features in type 1 diabetes. The protocol was immunoSEQ multiplex PCR, while the TCRdb copy is restricted to in-frame clones and leaves out a portion. The data show about 120,000 clones, about 16% seen once. Sequencing was done on a sample of central memory CD4+ T cells from blood. These receptor sequences come from a man between 25 and 39 years old with type 1 diabetes. CDR3s include the opening cysteine and the closing phenylalanine or tryptophan. D genes are given only for firm matches. Size is stated for part of the rows, as once, few or many counts, or as a class when the clone is expanded.

d_call: TRBD1
v_call: TRBV7-2
j_call: TRBJ2-7
clone_size: many
cdr3_nt: TGTGCCAGCAGCCGGAGACAGGGGAAGAACGAGCAGTACTTC
cdr3_aa: CASSRRQGKNEQYF

d_call: TRBD1
v_call: TRBV7-2
j_call: TRBJ2-7
clone_size: few
cdr3_nt: TGTGCCAGCAGCCAAACTTCGGGACAGGGGAACGAGCAGTACTTC
cdr3_aa: CASSQTSGQGNEQYF

d_call: TRBD2
v_call: TRBV7-6
j_call: TRBJ2-1
clone_size: few
cdr3_nt: TGTGCCAGCAGCTTAGCGTTAAGCGGGGCCAGCTCCTACAATGAGCAGTTCTTC
cdr3_aa: CASSLALSGASSYNEQFF

d_call: -
v_call: TRBV9
j_call: TRBJ2-1
clone_size: few
cdr3_nt: TGTGCCAGCAGCGTCTCCCCAGGGCCTTCCTACAATGAGCAGTTCTTC
cdr3_aa: CASSVSPGPSYNEQFF

d_call: TRBD1
v_call: TRBV5-1
j_call: TRBJ2-7
clone_size: few
cdr3_nt: TGCGCCAGCAGCCCGGCGACAGGGACCTACGAGCAGTACTTC
cdr3_aa: CASSPATGTYEQYF

d_call: -
v_call: TRBV4-1
j_call: TRBJ2-1
clone_size: -
cdr3_nt: TGCGCCAGCAGCAAGGGAGCCCTGACAGAGCAGTTCTTC
cdr3_aa: CASSKGALTEQFF

d_call: -
v_call: TRBV25-1
j_call: TRBJ2-5
clone_size: -
cdr3_nt: TGTGCCAGCAGGGACAAGATACTCCAAGAGACCCAGTACTTC
cdr3_aa: CASRDKILQETQYF

d_call: -
v_call: TRBV18
j_call: TRBJ2-5
clone_size: -
cdr3_nt: TGTGCCAGCTCACCTGGCTCAGAACAAGAGACCCAGTACTTC
cdr3_aa: CASSPGSEQETQYF

d_call: TRBD1
v_call: TRBV7-9
j_call: TRBJ1-3
clone_size: -
cdr3_nt: TGTGCCGCGGACAGGGACTCTGGAAACACCATATATTTT
cdr3_aa: CAADRDSGNTIYF

d_call: TRBD1
v_call: TRBV28
j_call: TRBJ2-7
clone_size: few
cdr3_nt: TGTGCCAGCAGTCCGGCGACAGGGTCGGTCTCGGTGGACGAGCAGTACTTC
cdr3_aa: CASSPATGSVSVDEQYF

d_call: -
v_call: TRBV15
j_call: TRBJ2-1
clone_size: -
cdr3_nt: TGTGCCACCAGCAGAACCAAGACAGTGAACAATGAGCAGTTCTTC
cdr3_aa: CATSRTKTVNNEQFF

d_call: -
v_call: TRBV4-2
j_call: TRBJ1-3
clone_size: few
cdr3_nt: TGTGCCAGCAGCCAAGATAGGTCGCACTCTGGAAACACCATATATTTT
cdr3_aa: CASSQDRSHSGNTIYF

d_call: -
v_call: TRBV15
j_call: TRBJ1-5
clone_size: few
cdr3_nt: TGTGCCACCAGCAGCGGCGGCGATCAGCCCCAGCATTTT
cdr3_aa: CATSSGGDQPQHF

d_call: -
v_call: TRBV27
j_call: TRBJ1-1
clone_size: -
cdr3_nt: TGTGCCAGCAGGGCCCCACCAAACACTGAAGCTTTCTTT
cdr3_aa: CASRAPPNTEAFF

d_call: TRBD1
v_call: TRBV25-1
j_call: TRBJ2-3
clone_size: -
cdr3_nt: TGTGCCATCTCCGGGACAGGGACAGATACGCAGTATTTT
cdr3_aa: CAISGTGTDTQYF

d_call: TRBD2
v_call: TRBV23-1
j_call: TRBJ2-5
clone_size: many
cdr3_nt: TGCGCCAGCAGACGACTAGCGGGGGGGCCAAGAGAGACCCAGTACTTC
cdr3_aa: CASRRLAGGPRETQYF